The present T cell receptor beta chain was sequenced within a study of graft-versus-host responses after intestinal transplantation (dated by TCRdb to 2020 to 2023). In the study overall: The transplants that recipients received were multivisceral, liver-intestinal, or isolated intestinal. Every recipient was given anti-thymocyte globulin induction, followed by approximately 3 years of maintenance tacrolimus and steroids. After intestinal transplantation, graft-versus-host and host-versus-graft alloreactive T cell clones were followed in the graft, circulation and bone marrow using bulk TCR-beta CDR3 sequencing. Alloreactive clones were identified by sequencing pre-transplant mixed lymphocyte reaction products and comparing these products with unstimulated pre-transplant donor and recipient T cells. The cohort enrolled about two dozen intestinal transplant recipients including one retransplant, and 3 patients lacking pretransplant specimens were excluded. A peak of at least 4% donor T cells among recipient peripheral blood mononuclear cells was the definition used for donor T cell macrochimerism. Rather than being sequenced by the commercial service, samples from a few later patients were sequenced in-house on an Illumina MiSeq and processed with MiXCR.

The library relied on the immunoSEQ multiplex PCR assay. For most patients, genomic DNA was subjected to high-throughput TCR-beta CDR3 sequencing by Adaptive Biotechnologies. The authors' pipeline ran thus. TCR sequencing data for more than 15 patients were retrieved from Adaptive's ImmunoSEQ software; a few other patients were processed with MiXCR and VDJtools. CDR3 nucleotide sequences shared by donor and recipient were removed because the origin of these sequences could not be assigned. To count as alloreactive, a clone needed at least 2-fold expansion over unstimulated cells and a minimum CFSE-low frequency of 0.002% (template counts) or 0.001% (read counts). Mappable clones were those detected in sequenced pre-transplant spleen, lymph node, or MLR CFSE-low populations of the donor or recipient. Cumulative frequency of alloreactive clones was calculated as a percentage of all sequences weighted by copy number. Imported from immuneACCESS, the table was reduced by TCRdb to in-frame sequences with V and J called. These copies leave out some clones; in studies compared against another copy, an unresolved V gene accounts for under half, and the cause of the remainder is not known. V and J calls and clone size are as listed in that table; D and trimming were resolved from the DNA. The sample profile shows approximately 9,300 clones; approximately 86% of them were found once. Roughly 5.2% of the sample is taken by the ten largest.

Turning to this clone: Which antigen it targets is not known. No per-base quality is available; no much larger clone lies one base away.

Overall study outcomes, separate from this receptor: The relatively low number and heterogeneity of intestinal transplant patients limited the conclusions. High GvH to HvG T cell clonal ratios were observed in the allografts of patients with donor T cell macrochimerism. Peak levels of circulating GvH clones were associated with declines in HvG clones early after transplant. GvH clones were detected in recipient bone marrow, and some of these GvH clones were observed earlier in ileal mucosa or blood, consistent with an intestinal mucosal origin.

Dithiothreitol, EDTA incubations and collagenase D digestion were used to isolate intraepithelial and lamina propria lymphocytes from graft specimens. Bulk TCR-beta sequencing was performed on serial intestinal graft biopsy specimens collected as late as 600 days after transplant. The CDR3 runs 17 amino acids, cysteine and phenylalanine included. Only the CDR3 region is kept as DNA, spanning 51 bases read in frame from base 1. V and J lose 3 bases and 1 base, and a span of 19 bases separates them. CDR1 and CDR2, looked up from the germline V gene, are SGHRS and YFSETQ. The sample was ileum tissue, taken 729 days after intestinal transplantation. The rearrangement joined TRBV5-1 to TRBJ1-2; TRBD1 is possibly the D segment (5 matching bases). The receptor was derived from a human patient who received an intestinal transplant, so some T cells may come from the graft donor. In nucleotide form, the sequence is TGCGCCAGCAGCTCGACCGGGGGGACTTCCTTTAACTATGGCTACACCTTC. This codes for CASSSTGGTSFNYGYTF.